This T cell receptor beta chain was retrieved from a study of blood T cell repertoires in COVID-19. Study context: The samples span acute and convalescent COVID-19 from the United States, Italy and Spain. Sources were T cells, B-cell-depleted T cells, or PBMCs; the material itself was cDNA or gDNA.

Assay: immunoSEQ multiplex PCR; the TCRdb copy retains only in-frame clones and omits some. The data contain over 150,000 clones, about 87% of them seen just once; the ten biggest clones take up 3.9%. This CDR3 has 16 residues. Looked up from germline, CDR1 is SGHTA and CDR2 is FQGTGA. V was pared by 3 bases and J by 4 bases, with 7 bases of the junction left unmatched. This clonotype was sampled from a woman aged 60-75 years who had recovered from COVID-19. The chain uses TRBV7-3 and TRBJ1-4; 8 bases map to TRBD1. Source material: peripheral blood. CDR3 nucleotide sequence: TGTGCCAGCAGCTTGGACAGGGCTGTTGGTAATGAAAAACTGTTTTTT. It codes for CASSLDRAVGNEKLFF.